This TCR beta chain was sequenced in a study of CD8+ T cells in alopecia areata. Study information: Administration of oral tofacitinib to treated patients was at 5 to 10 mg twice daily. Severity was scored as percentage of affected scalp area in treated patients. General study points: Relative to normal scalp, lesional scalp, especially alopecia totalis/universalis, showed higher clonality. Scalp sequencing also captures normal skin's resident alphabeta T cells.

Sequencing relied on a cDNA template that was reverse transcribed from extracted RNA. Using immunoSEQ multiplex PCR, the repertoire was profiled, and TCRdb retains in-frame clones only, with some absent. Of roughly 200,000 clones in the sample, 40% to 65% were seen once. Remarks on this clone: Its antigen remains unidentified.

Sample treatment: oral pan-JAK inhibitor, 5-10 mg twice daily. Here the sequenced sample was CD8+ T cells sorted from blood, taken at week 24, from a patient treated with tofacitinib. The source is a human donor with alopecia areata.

CDR3: CASSGREGGPNLWEQYF. The CDR3 nucleotides read TGTGCCAGCAGCGGCCGGGAAGGGGGACCGAACTTGTGGGAGCAGTACTTC. The chain employs TRBV25-1 and TRBJ2-7; perhaps TRBD1 as D (6 bases). The CDR3 runs to 17 residues. V dropped 6 bases and J dropped 7 bases, with 28 bases sitting between them. Germline loops: CDR1 MGHDK, CDR2 SYGVNS.